The source of this TCR beta chain is a study of blood T cell repertoires in COVID-19. Assay: immunoSEQ multiplex PCR; the TCRdb copy retains only in-frame clones and omits some. The data contain tens of thousands of clones, roughly 82% of them singletons. After removal of 4 bases from V and 1 base from J, the junction contained 9 bases not matched to a gene. The CDR3 consists of 18 residues. The germline gives CDR1 SGDLS, CDR2 YYNGEE. The sequencing sample was made of peripheral blood. The TCR sequence derives from a human donor in a cohort sampled during active COVID-19. V and J are TRBV9 and TRBJ2-3, with 13 positions matching TRBD2. The CDR3 here is CASSPGLAGTTGTDTQYF. Written as DNA, the CDR3 is TGTGCCAGCAGCCCGGGACTAGCGGGGACCACCGGCACAGATACGCAGTATTTT.